The next 7 T cell receptor beta chains were all read from a single sample in a study of human T cells and chemical hapten exposure. TCRdb re-derived calls from the RACE reads in MiXCR, one entry per CDR3 protein. This table has about 200,000 distinct CDR3 sequences, around 23% appearing once. Documented time point: patch test 3, about 24 weeks after DPC sensitization. Treatment described: therapeutic diphenylcyclopropenone sensitization with weekly scalp DPC. The sequenced sample was whole blood, obtained in connection with sensitization to the hapten diphenylcyclopropenone (DPC). Receptors were obtained from a woman in her 40s with alopecia areata. Some clones in this sample may be carry-over from other donors' samples.

The chain has TRBV10-3 and TRBJ1-6; 7 nucleotides line up with TRBD1. In germline, CDR1 is ENHRY, CDR2 SYGVKD. V shed 6 bases and J 5 bases; nucleotides not matched to a gene: 1. This CDR3 is built from 13 residues. The CDR3 reads CAIRGQDNSPLHF. The CDR3 DNA follows: TGTGCCATCAGAGGACAGGATAATTCACCCCTCCACTTT.

This sequence joins TRBV29-1 and TRBJ1-1, with TRBD1 identical over 9 bases. The CDR3 extends over 14 amino acids. Trimming at V came to 1 base and at J to 5 bases, leaving 5 bases not matched to a gene. Germline V gives CDR1 SQVTM, CDR2 ANQGSEA. CDR3 DNA: TGCAGCGTTGAAGGTCGACAGGGGGGTACTGAAGCTTTCTTT. Encoded protein: CSVEGRQGGTEAFF.

With regard to this clonotype: Relative to the germline gene, one junction end is altered; a read error may explain this. The chain recombines TRBV12-3 or TRBV12-4 with TRBJ2-6, with D possibly matching TRBD2 (7 bases). The CDR3 has 17 amino acids. This chain's CDR3 is CASSPTPGGSGANVPTF. Here the CDR3 DNA reads TGTGCCAGCAGTCCAACCCCGGGGGGCTCTGGGGCCAACGTCCCGACTTTC.

The chain couples TRBV7-2 to TRBJ2-5; 7 bases match TRBD1. V lost 5 bases, J lost 5 bases, and 8 bases stayed unmatched. This CDR3 contains 14 residues. Per germline, CDR1 SGHTA and CDR2 FQGNSA. CDR3 residues: CASSQQGRAETQYF. The CDR3 nucleotides read TGTGCCAGCAGCCAACAGGGGCGCGCTGAGACCCAGTACTTC.

The chain recombines TRBV6-2 or TRBV6-3 with TRBJ2-7; a weak D match, TRBD2 (6 bases). Trimming took off 7 bases at V and 0 bases at J, with 13 bases between the two ends. Looked up from germline, CDR1 is MNHEY and CDR2 is SVGEGT. This CDR3 has 14 residues. The CDR3 loop is CASNRGTDSYEQYF. The CDR3 DNA reads TGTGCCAGCAATCGGGGGACGGACTCCTACGAGCAGTACTTC.

CDR3 in DNA: TGTGCCAGCCTCAAGCAAGGAGCTAAGGAAGCTTTCTTT. Translating gives CASLKQGAKEAFF. The chain recombines TRBV27 with TRBJ1-1; no clear D. Germline V gene data show CDR1 as MNHEY and CDR2 as SMNVEV (reference sequence). CDR3 length equals 13 residues. The V and J ends lost 8 bases and 8 bases respectively, with 18 bases between them.

The sample holds a few counts of this clonotype. V gene TRBV7-2 combines with J gene TRBJ2-1, with 8 bases lining up with TRBD2. V lost 0 bases, J lost 14 bases, and 12 bases stayed unmatched. Germline CDR1 reads SGHTA; CDR2 reads FQGNSA. There are 15 residues in the CDR3. CDR3 nucleotide sequence: TGTGCCAGCAGCTTAGCGCTCGGTGAAGCGGGAGAAAAGTTCTTC. Encoded protein: CASSLALGEAGEKFF.